This T cell receptor (beta chain) was profiled in a study of T cells in Graves' hyperthyroidism and ophthalmopathy. About the research overall: At initial diagnosis, before any treatment had begun, peripheral blood was obtained.

Patients counted as stable if ophthalmopathy did not develop within 18 months. For the diagnoses, clinical symptoms, serum thyroxine and TRAb, thyroid ultrasound and orbital computed tomography were used. Authors of the study amplified TCR beta CDR3 regions from RNA transcripts. During a first-round RT-PCR of the TCR CDR3, the HTBI primer set was used. TCRdb used MiXCR to reprocess the multiplex PCR reads, holding one entry per CDR3 protein. The sample includes hundreds of thousands of distinct CDR3 sequences, 15% to 20% seen only once; the top ten take around 4%. A note on this clonotype: Its antigen is not identified.

Trimming stripped 4 bases from V and 9 bases from J, with 19 bases between. The CDR3 is made up of 15 amino acids. The germline gives CDR1 MNHEY, CDR2 SVGEGT. Study-level results: Most clonotypes that expanded in the thyroid above 0.001 also showed up in blood.

The rearrangement joins TRBV6-2 or TRBV6-3 to TRBJ2-4; D possibly corresponds to TRBD1 (7 bases). Sequencing used blood. The origin of this receptor is a woman aged 30 to 39 with Graves' hyperthyroidism. CDR3 loop: CASSSRGAPRGIQYF. The CDR3 DNA follows: TGTGCCAGCAGTTCCAGGGGGGCCCCACGGGGCATTCAGTACTTC.